Listed here are 18 T cell receptor beta chains from one sample, sequenced in a study of cytomegalovirus exposure and HLA in healthy donors. The PCR ran on 60 Vbeta and 13 Jbeta primers. TCRdb's copy holds only in-frame clones and misses some; the assay was immunoSEQ multiplex PCR. The sample gives over 150,000 clones, 75% to 85% of which show up once; approximately 4.5% is in the top ten. Sequenced sample: PBMCs. These receptor sequences come from a man between 25 and 39 years old in good health and CMV-seronegative.

Note on this clone: One end of the junction is discordant with germline, which a read error may explain. The chain couples TRBV5-8 to TRBJ2-2; a possible D gene is TRBD2 (6 bases). This CDR3 is built from 15 residues. Germline V gene lookup returns CDR1 SGHTS and CDR2 YDEGEE. The CDR3 sequence is CAGSLEGTNTGELFF. The CDR3 DNA reads as TGTGCCGGCAGCTTGGAGGGGACGAACACCGGGGAGCTGTTTTTT. Together with reference TRBV5-8 and TRBJ2-2, the CDR3 gives the full variable domain: EAGVTQSPTHLIKTRGQQATLRCSPISGHTSVYWYQQALGLGLQFLLWYDEGEERNRGNFPPRFSGRQFPNYSSELNVNALELEDSALYLCAGSLEGTNTGELFFGEGSRLTVL.

The chain couples TRBV9 to TRBJ1-1; D is possibly TRBD1 (5 bases). This CDR3 is 14 amino acids long. Per germline, CDR1 SGDLS and CDR2 YYNGEE. V gave up 0 bases and J gave up 5 bases, with 11 bases separating them. This chain's CDR3 is CASSVDWGSTEAFF. In DNA form, the CDR3 reads TGTGCCAGCAGCGTAGACTGGGGCTCGACTGAAGCTTTCTTT.

The V gene is TRBV2, the J gene TRBJ2-1; 11 positions agree with TRBD1. This CDR3 has 14 amino acids. Trimming cost V 3 bases and J 9 bases; bases outside gene matches: 4. Germline V lookup: CDR1 SNHLY, CDR2 FYNNEI. The CDR3 loop is CASSDIGTGGEQFF. The CDR3 DNA is TGTGCCAGCAGTGATATTGGGACAGGGGGTGAGCAGTTCTTC.

In the case of this clone: The junction does not match germline at one end; this may be a read error. The gene calls are TRBV5-1 and TRBJ1-3; D remains ambiguous. Germline-derived CDR1 and CDR2 are SGHRS and YFSETQ. The CDR3 length is 14 residues. CDR3 region: CASSLGHSGNTIYF. The CDR3 nucleotides are TGCGCCAGCAGCTTGGGACACTCTGGGAACACCATATATTTT.

V is TRBV25-1 and J is TRBJ1-6, with D maybe TRBD1 (6 bases). V was trimmed by 4 bases and J by 13 bases, leaving 17 bases between them. The germline gives CDR1 MGHDK, CDR2 SYGVNS. The CDR3 covers 14 residues. This chain's CDR3 is CASSAPPQGLPLHF. CDR3 bases: TGTGCCAGCAGTGCCCCCCCACAGGGCTTGCCCCTCCACTTT.

This chain uses TRBV7-7 with TRBJ2-2; 7 bases match TRBD1. Germline-derived CDR1 and CDR2 are SSHAT and FNYEAQ (reference sequence). The length of the CDR3 is 15 residues. J lost 8 bases, V lost 5 bases, and 11 bases had no gene match. The CDR3 DNA sequence: TGTGCCAGCAGCCTCGAGACAGGGCGGACGGGGGAGCTGTTTTTT. This encodes CASSLETGRTGELFF.

This chain uses TRBV6-5 with TRBJ1-5, with D possibly being TRBD1 (5 bases). V lost 6 bases, J lost 3 bases, and 12 bases lay in between. Germline CDR1 MNHEY, CDR2 SVGAGI. This CDR3 region has 14 residues. The CDR3 loop is CASSSGGSNQPQHF. CDR3 nucleotide sequence: TGTGCCAGCAGCTCGGGGGGTTCCAATCAGCCCCAGCATTTT.

The gene calls are TRBV6-5 and TRBJ2-7, with D maybe TRBD2 (6 bases). V shed 0 bases and J shed 2 bases, with 11 bases lying between them. The CDR3 runs to 15 residues. CDR1 MNHEY and CDR2 SVGAGI come from the germline V gene. In DNA, the CDR3 is TGTGCCAGCAGTTACTCTGGAGGGTTCGCCTACGAGCAGTACTTC. This codes for CASSYSGGFAYEQYF.

The V gene is TRBV7-3, the J gene TRBJ1-1, with D perhaps matching TRBD1 (5 bases). The CDR3 runs 13 residues. Trimming removed 5 bases from V and 1 base from J, with 8 bases in between. Germline V gene lookup returns CDR1 SGHTA and CDR2 FQGTGA. The CDR3: CASSRGSNTEAFF. CDR3 DNA sequence: TGTGCCAGCAGCCGGGGGTCGAACACTGAAGCTTTCTTT. The full variable domain, its missing parts supplied by reference TRBV7-3 and TRBJ1-1, is GAGVSQTPSNKVTEKGKYVELRCDPISGHTALYWYRQSLGQGPEFLIYFQGTGAADDSGLPNDRFFAVRPEGSVSTLKIQRTERGDSAVYLCASSRGSNTEAFFGQGTRLTVV.

The chain has TRBV7-3 and TRBJ1-2; weak D call: TRBD1 (5 bases). CDR1 and CDR2 (germline): SGHTA, FQGTGA. The germline V and J ends were trimmed by 3 bases and 1 base, with 6 bases remaining between them. The length of the CDR3 is 13 residues. The CDR3 nucleotides read TGTGCCAGCAGCTTGGACAATAACTATGGCTACACCTTC. Its protein is CASSLDNNYGYTF.

The count of this clone is one. This rearrangement joins TRBV18 to TRBJ1-2; D is unresolved. This CDR3 has 13 amino acids. Per germline, CDR1 KGHSH and CDR2 LQKENI. Trimming cost V 6 bases and J 6 bases, with 14 bases left between them. CDR3 sequence: CASSGQQIDGYTF. The CDR3 DNA sequence: TGTGCCAGCTCGGGCCAGCAGATCGATGGCTACACCTTC. Filled out from reference TRBV18 and TRBJ1-2, the complete variable domain reads NAGVMQNPRHLVRRRGQEARLRCSPMKGHSHVYWYRQLPEEGLKFMVYLQKENIIDESGMPKERFSAEFPKEGPSILRIQQVVRGDSAAYFCASSGQQIDGYTFGSGTRLTVV.

This chain joins TRBV19 and TRBJ2-1; 7 bases match TRBD1. V dropped 2 bases and J dropped 8; count of bases not matched to a gene: 9. The CDR3 consists of 15 residues. CDR1 is LNHDA and CDR2 is SQIVND in the germline V gene (reference sequence). In nucleotides, the CDR3 is TGTGCCAGTAGTATATGGTCGACAGGGCAGTATGAGCAGTTCTTC. This translates into CASSIWSTGQYEQFF.

This clone occurred a few times. J is TRBJ2-1 and V is TRBV2, with a tentative D call TRBD1 (6 bases). Trimming left V 4 bases short and J 10 bases short, with 11 bases between. Germline V gene data show CDR1 as SNHLY and CDR2 as FYNNEI. The CDR3 extends over 12 amino acids. The CDR3 DNA is TGTGCCAGCAGTGTTGTTGGGACAGAGCAGTTCTTC. Its translation: CASSVVGTEQFF.

V gene TRBV11-1 combines with J gene TRBJ2-1, with 8 bases lining up with TRBD2. This CDR3 comprises 16 residues. J lost 3 bases, V lost 6 bases, and 10 bases had no gene match. Germline V CDR1 and CDR2: SGHAT, FQDESV (reference sequence). As DNA, the CDR3 is TGTGCCAGCAGGGAGGGAGCGGGAGAAGACTACAATGAGCAGTTCTTC. Its translation is CASREGAGEDYNEQFF.

This sequence joins TRBV29-1 and TRBJ1-6, with unresolved D. This CDR3 has 14 residues. The germline gives CDR1 SQVTM, CDR2 ANQGSEA. The V and J ends lost 5 bases and 0 bases respectively, with 8 bases between them. The CDR3 DNA reads as TGCAGCGTTCGAGGGAGCTCCTATAATTCACCCCTCCACTTT. Its protein product is CSVRGSSYNSPLHF.

The chain combines TRBV28 with TRBJ2-1; D might be TRBD2 (5 bases). Between the trimmed V and J ends, which lost 3 bases and 0 bases, there was a span of 18 bases. The germline V gene encodes CDR1 MDHEN and CDR2 SYDVKM. This CDR3 has 18 residues. The CDR3 coding sequence is TGTGCCAGCAGTTTGCTGGGGAAAATGGGGAGCTCCTACAATGAGCAGTTCTTC. Protein sequence: CASSLLGKMGSSYNEQFF. The full variable domain, its missing parts supplied by reference TRBV28 and TRBJ2-1, is DVKVTQSSRYLVKRTGEKVFLECVQDMDHENMFWYRQDPGLGLRLIYFSYDVKMKEKGDIPEGYSVSREKKERFSLILESASTNQTSMYLCASSLLGKMGSSYNEQFFGPGTRLTVL.

CDR3 region: CASSLGDRGDQPQHF. The CDR3 DNA reads TGTGCCAGCAGCTTGGGGGACAGGGGGGATCAGCCCCAGCATTTT. V is TRBV7-6 and J is TRBJ1-5, with 11 bases matching TRBD1. There are 15 residues in the CDR3. The trim removed 3 bases at V and 5 bases at J, leaving 3 bases unmatched. Germline V gene sequence: CDR1 SGHVS, CDR2 FNYEAQ.

This chain connects TRBV9 to TRBJ2-3, with a possible D match to TRBD2 (5 bases). Germline values: CDR1 SGDLS, CDR2 YYNGEE. V gave up 7 bases and J gave up 5 bases, with 11 bases separating them. The CDR3 runs 12 residues. The CDR3 bases are TGTGCCAGCGGTACTAGTTTAGATACGCAGTATTTT. Translation: CASGTSLDTQYF. Complete variable domain (other parts from reference TRBV9 and TRBJ2-3): DSGVTQTPKHLITATGQRVTLRCSPRSGDLSVYWYQQSLDQGLQFLIQYYNGEERAKGNILERFSAQQFPDLHSELNLSSLELGDSALYFCASGTSLDTQYFGPGTRLTVL.